Many counts were recorded for the clone carrying this TCR beta chain. Amplification of the TCR beta CDR3 regions used RNA transcripts (as template). The library came from an HTBI-primed first-round RT-PCR and a second-round multiplex PCR. TCRdb passed the multiplex PCR reads through MiXCR, listing each CDR3 protein once. This table has some 360,000 distinct CDR3 sequences, about a sixth appearing once. This sample was taken from a study of Graves' ophthalmopathy and Graves' hyperthyroidism. Input material: peripheral blood. This TCR was sampled from an adult woman with stable Graves' hyperthyroidism.

In DNA form, the CDR3 reads TGTGCCAGCAGTTTACACAGGGTAGACACCGGGGAGCTGTTTTTT. The encoded protein is CASSLHRVDTGELFF. The chain joins TRBV12-3 or TRBV12-4 to TRBJ2-2; TRBD1 is a possible D gene (6 bases). The CDR3 runs 15 residues. V was cut by 2 bases and J by 3 bases, with 10 bases left in between.